These 27 T cell receptor beta chains came from one sample sequenced in a study of OX40 agonist ivuxolimab in advanced cancers. Library creation used the immunoSEQ multiplex PCR assay. TCRdb's version of the immuneACCESS table is confined to in-frame rearrangements and falls short of the full clone set. An unresolved V gene accounts for under half of the shortfall where checked; the remainder is of unknown origin. For this sample there are around 64,000 clones; roughly nine tenths appear just once. The top ten constitute roughly 1.3% of the sample. The sample in question was CD4+ or CD8+ T cells sorted from blood, obtained in a trial of the OX40 agonist ivuxolimab. The receptors derive from an adult with an advanced solid tumor such as melanoma, head and neck, liver or kidney cancer.

The V and J genes are TRBV7-3 and TRBJ1-1; TRBD1 matches at 11 bases. The CDR3 is 16 residues long. Germline CDR1 reads SGHTA; CDR2 reads FQGTGA. The J segment lost 3 bases and the V segment lost 4 bases, leaving 7 bases of the junction unmatched. The CDR3 DNA sequence: TGTGCCAGCAGCTCCCGGGACAGGGGGAGGGACACTGAAGCTTTCTTT. Translated, it gives CASSSRDRGRDTEAFF.

A remark on this clone: The identical CDR3 is also encoded by other nucleotide sequences in the sample. This chain links TRBV5-1 with TRBJ1-5; tentative D call: TRBD1 (6 bases). The V end was cut by 0 bases, the J end by 10 bases, with 17 bases between. The germline V gene encodes CDR1 SGHRS and CDR2 YFSETQ. The CDR3 consists of 15 residues. CDR3 region: CASSLEPGEGQPQHF. The CDR3 DNA is TGCGCCAGCAGCTTGGAACCAGGGGAGGGTCAACCCCAGCATTTT.

The chain has TRBV6-5 and TRBJ2-7; no definite D call. The germline gives CDR1 MNHEY, CDR2 SVGAGI. The CDR3 loop spans 15 amino acids. The germline V and J ends were trimmed by 0 bases and 3 bases, with 12 bases remaining between them. CDR3 in amino acids: CASSYSRLAHYEQYF. CDR3 DNA: TGTGCCAGCAGTTACTCGAGACTGGCCCACTACGAGCAGTACTTC.

The chain employs TRBV7-2 and TRBJ1-2, with 11 positions matching TRBD1. CDR3 length: 15 residues. V lost 1 base, J lost 7 bases, and 5 bases stayed unmatched. The germline gives CDR1 SGHTA, CDR2 FQGNSA. The CDR3, as DNA: TGTGCCAGCAGCTTAGAGGGACAGGGGGTGCTTGGCTACACCTTC. It encodes CASSLEGQGVLGYTF.

The chain is built from TRBV6-6 and TRBJ2-5; D is possibly TRBD2 (5 bases). V gave up 2 bases and J gave up 5 bases, with 12 bases separating them. The CDR3 has 14 residues. In germline, CDR1 is MNHNY, CDR2 SVGAGI (reference sequence). The CDR3 loop is CASSYEGLGETQYF. CDR3 nucleotide sequence: TGTGCCAGCAGTTACGAGGGTTTAGGGGAGACCCAGTACTTC.

CDR3 DNA: TGTGCCTGGAGTCCAAAAATAGCGGGGGGAAGAAATGAGCAGTTCTTC. Protein product: CAWSPKIAGGRNEQFF. This chain connects TRBV30 to TRBJ2-1; TRBD2 matches at 10 bases. CDR1 is GTSNPN and CDR2 is SVGIG in the germline V gene (reference sequence). The CDR3 sequence is 16 residues long. V shed 2 bases and J 7 bases; nucleotides not matched to a gene: 11.

The V call is TRBV4-1, the J call TRBJ1-1; D ambiguous. Per germline, CDR1 MGHRA and CDR2 YSYEKL. The CDR3 runs to 16 residues. Trimming left V 0 bases short and J 8 bases short, with 19 bases between. The CDR3 region is CASSQDRNRGLLEAFF. CDR3 sequence (DNA): TGCGCCAGCAGCCAAGATCGGAATAGAGGGCTGCTCGAAGCTTTCTTT.

The CDR3 bases are TGCGCCAGCAGCCAAGTACTAGGAGCCGTACAAGAGACCCAGTACTTC. Protein: CASSQVLGAVQETQYF. The J gene is TRBJ2-5, the V gene TRBV4-1; weak D call: TRBD2 (5 bases). Germline CDR1 MGHRA, CDR2 YSYEKL. Trimming left V 1 base short and J 2 bases short, with 14 bases between. The CDR3 totals 16 residues.

The chain is built from TRBV6-1 and TRBJ2-4; D is unresolved. The germline CDR1 and CDR2 sequences are MNHNS and SASEGT. V lost 2 bases, J lost 9 bases, and 5 bases lay in between. CDR3 length equals 11 residues. The CDR3 DNA reads TGTGCCAGCAGTGAACTGCTCATTCAGTACTTC. It encodes CASSELLIQYF.

This clone was recorded only once. This chain connects TRBV7-8 to TRBJ1-2; a possible D gene is TRBD1 (6 bases). Germline V gene data show CDR1 as SGHVS and CDR2 as FQNEAQ. Deletions cut 5 bases from V and 3 bases from J, with 13 bases between. This CDR3 region has 14 residues. The CDR3 region is CASSPGARDYGYTF. In DNA form, the CDR3 reads TGTGCCAGCAGCCCGGGGGCCAGGGACTATGGCTACACCTTC. Full variable domain (missing parts from reference TRBV7-8 and TRBJ1-2): GAGVSQSPRYKVAKRGQDVALRCDPISGHVSLFWYQQALGQGPEFLTYFQNEAQLDKSGLPSDRFFAERPEGSVSTLKIQRTQQEDSAVYLCASSPGARDYGYTFGSGTRLTVV.

DNA for the CDR3: TGTGCCAGCAGCTTAGAACCGTTACCCGGCTACGAGCAGTACTTC. It is translated as CASSLEPLPGYEQYF. The rearrangement links TRBV7-6 to TRBJ2-7; D unclear. Germline assignment: CDR1 SGHVS and CDR2 FNYEAQ. Trimming removed 1 base from V and 3 bases from J, with 13 bases in between. The CDR3 runs to 15 residues.

The chain joins TRBV7-9 to TRBJ1-1; D unresolved. Germline V gene data show CDR1 as SEHNR and CDR2 as FQNEAQ (reference sequence). There are 12 residues in the CDR3. The V end was cut by 2 bases, the J end by 8 bases, with 9 bases between. CDR3 in amino acids: CASSLSKEEAFF. The DNA of the CDR3 is TGTGCCAGCAGCTTATCCAAGGAAGAAGCTTTCTTT.

The V call is TRBV6-6, the J call TRBJ2-5; no clear D. Germline V gene sequence: CDR1 MNHNY, CDR2 SVGAGI (reference sequence). This CDR3 comprises 11 residues. V was clipped by 2 bases and J by 5 bases, with 3 bases between them. The CDR3, as DNA: TGTGCCAGCAGTTACGAGGAGACCCAGTACTTC. Its protein product is CASSYEETQYF.

The V call is TRBV20-1, the J call TRBJ2-5; D gene uncertain. Germline-derived CDR1 and CDR2 are DFQATT and SNEGSKA (reference sequence). The V gene lost 1 base and the J gene lost 3 bases, with 3 bases spanning the gap. The CDR3 totals 11 residues. CDR3 nucleotides: TGCAGTGCTAGAGTGGAAGAGACCCAGTACTTC. This encodes CSARVEETQYF.

The J gene is TRBJ2-7, the V gene TRBV19; 11 nucleotides align to TRBD1. The junction had 2 bases not matched to a gene; V was cut back by 4 bases and J by 3 bases. The CDR3 sequence is 14 residues long. Per germline, CDR1 LNHDA and CDR2 SQIVND (reference sequence). The DNA for the CDR3 is TGTGCCAGTAGTACCGGGACAGGGGGCTACGAGCAGTACTTC. This codes for CASSTGTGGYEQYF.

The V call is TRBV28, the J call TRBJ1-2; 8 nucleotides match TRBD1. J was trimmed by 4 bases and V by 5 bases; bases with no gene match: 12. Germline CDR1 and CDR2: MDHEN and SYDVKM. The CDR3 contains 16 residues. CDR3 DNA sequence: TGTGCCAGCAGTAAGACAGGGGCTGGACTTATCTATGGCTACACCTTC. Translating gives CASSKTGAGLIYGYTF.

V is TRBV7-2 and J is TRBJ2-5; TRBD2 aligns across 7 bases. CDR1 is SGHTA, CDR2 FQGNSA, per germline. Trimming cost V 6 bases and J 4 bases; bases outside gene matches: 8. The CDR3 covers 14 residues. The chain's CDR3 is CASSRAGVGETQYF. The CDR3 nucleotides are TGTGCCAGCAGTCGCGCGGGAGTCGGAGAGACCCAGTACTTC.

DNA for the CDR3: TGTGCCATCAGTGCCGGACAGGGTGGGTATGGCTACACCTTC. It is translated as CAISAGQGGYGYTF. The chain uses TRBV10-3 and TRBJ1-2, with 8 bases that match TRBD1. Germline loops: CDR1 ENHRY, CDR2 SYGVKD. Trimming cost V 4 bases and J 5 bases; bases outside gene matches: 6. The CDR3 is 14 residues long.

The chain employs TRBV7-8 and TRBJ2-5, with TRBD2 matching over 8 bases. The CDR3 runs to 13 residues. Losses at the gene ends were 5 bases for V and 2 bases for J; bases not matched to a gene: 1. Germline V gene sequence: CDR1 SGHVS, CDR2 FQNEAQ. The chain's CDR3 is CASSRGGQETQYF. The CDR3 nucleotides read TGTGCCAGCAGCCGGGGGGGGCAAGAGACCCAGTACTTC. Supplemented by reference TRBV7-8 and TRBJ2-5, the full variable domain reads GAGVSQSPRYKVAKRGQDVALRCDPISGHVSLFWYQQALGQGPEFLTYFQNEAQLDKSGLPSDRFFAERPEGSVSTLKIQRTQQEDSAVYLCASSRGGQETQYFGPGTRLLVL.

The chain combines TRBV19 with TRBJ2-7; 9 nucleotides line up with TRBD1. Germline CDR1 and CDR2: LNHDA and SQIVND (reference sequence). The CDR3 length is 13 residues. V lost 7 bases, J lost 5 bases, and 6 bases stayed unmatched. In DNA, the CDR3 is TGTGCCAGTAAACTGGACAGGGGCGACGAGCAGTACTTC. It yields the protein CASKLDRGDEQYF.

V is TRBV30 and J is TRBJ1-6; D is ambiguous. The CDR3 consists of 12 residues. Germline V CDR1 and CDR2: GTSNPN, SVGIG (reference sequence). V lost 5 bases to trimming and J lost 7 bases, with 9 bases between them. CDR3 coding DNA: TGTGCCTGGGCCCTTACCAATTCACCCCTCCACTTT. This codes for CAWALTNSPLHF.

This CDR3 is CASSWTGSSGNTIYF. CDR3 nucleotides: TGCGCCAGCAGCTGGACAGGGTCCTCTGGAAACACCATATATTTT. This chain connects TRBV5-1 to TRBJ1-3; 8 bases map to TRBD1. CDR3 length: 15 residues. The germline V gene encodes CDR1 SGHRS and CDR2 YFSETQ. Trimming cost V 3 bases and J 0 bases; bases outside gene matches: 2. Complete variable domain (other parts from reference TRBV5-1 and TRBJ1-3): KAGVTQTPRYLIKTRGQQVTLSCSPISGHRSVSWYQQTPGQGLQFLFEYFSETQRNKGNFPGRFSGRQFSNSRSEMNVSTLELGDSALYLCASSWTGSSGNTIYFGEGSWLTVV.

This chain joins TRBV5-1 and TRBJ1-6; D call uncertain. The V gene's germline CDR1 is SGHRS and CDR2 YFSETQ. The length of the CDR3 is 18 residues. V dropped 0 bases and J dropped 0 bases, with 13 bases sitting between them. DNA of the CDR3: TGCGCCAGCAGCTTGGAAGGAGTACAGAGCTCCTATAATTCACCCCTCCACTTT. Translated, it gives CASSLEGVQSSYNSPLHF.

The rearrangement uses TRBV7-9 and TRBJ2-3; D is perhaps TRBD1 or TRBD2 (5 bases each). Trimming pared 3 bases from V and 1 base from J, leaving 11 bases between. The V gene's germline CDR1 is SEHNR and CDR2 FQNEAQ (reference sequence). The CDR3 covers 15 residues. The chain's CDR3 is CASSLGDPGTDTQYF. The CDR3 nucleotides read TGTGCCAGCAGCTTGGGGGACCCTGGCACAGATACGCAGTATTTT.

The chain couples TRBV30 to TRBJ2-5; unclear D gene. The V gene's germline CDR1 is GTSNPN and CDR2 SVGIG (reference sequence). V dropped 1 base and J dropped 5 bases, with 11 bases sitting between them. The CDR3 length is 13 residues. The CDR3 region has the DNA TGTGCCTGGAGTGCGGCTACACCGGAGACCCAGTACTTC. Its translation: CAWSAATPETQYF.

This clone was seen once. The genes are TRBV7-2 and TRBJ1-5; TRBD1 might be the D (5 bases). This CDR3 spans 16 amino acids. Trimming left V 4 bases short and J 6 bases short, with 19 bases between. Germline CDR1 SGHTA, CDR2 FQGNSA. The CDR3 nucleotides are TGTGCCAGCAGCTCATACGGGAGTCAGGGCATTCAGCCCCAGCATTTT. Encoded protein: CASSSYGSQGIQPQHF.

The V call is TRBV20-1, the J call TRBJ2-7; D gene uncertain. Germline V gene data show CDR1 as DFQATT and CDR2 as SNEGSKA (reference sequence). The CDR3 length is 11 residues. V lost 5 bases and J lost 3, with 8 bases in between. The CDR3 reads CSAPRNYEQYF. The CDR3 DNA is TGCAGTGCTCCGCGCAACTACGAGCAGTACTTC.